This T cell receptor beta chain was captured in a study of T cell repertoires in cytomegalovirus infection. Study-wide background: Public signatures in TCR beta pointed to CMV infection and matching HLA type. Study results and caveats: Dominant in the ex vivo response were TCR beta clonotypes restricted by HLA-C and specific for CMV. CMV carriers with the relevant HLA were identified by cumulative public TCR beta family frequency.

This clonotype was seen repeatedly, ten times or more. No antigen is known for it. TCRdb fed the reads into MiXCR, producing one record per CDR3 protein. The repertoire holds roughly 300,000 distinct CDR3 sequences, with around a tenth as singletons. V lost 4 bases to trimming and J lost 5 bases, with 17 bases between them. The CDR3 is 15 residues long. The clonotype comes from a human donor in good health (CMV status not recorded). Some clones in this sample may be carry-over from other donors' samples. V is TRBV12-3 or TRBV12-4 and J is TRBJ2-5; D possibly uses TRBD1 or TRBD2 (6 bases each). Sequenced material: PBMCs. This CDR3 is CASSWEAGVIETQYF. For the CDR3, the DNA is TGTGCCAGCAGTTGGGAGGCAGGGGTTATCGAGACCCAGTACTTC.